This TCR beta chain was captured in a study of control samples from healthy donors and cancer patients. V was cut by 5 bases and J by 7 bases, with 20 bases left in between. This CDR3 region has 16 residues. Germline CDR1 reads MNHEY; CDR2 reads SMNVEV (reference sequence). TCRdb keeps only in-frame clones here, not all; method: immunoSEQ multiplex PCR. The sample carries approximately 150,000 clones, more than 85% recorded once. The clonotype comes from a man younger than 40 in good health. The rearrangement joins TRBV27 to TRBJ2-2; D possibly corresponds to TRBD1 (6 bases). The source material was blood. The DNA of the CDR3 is TGTGCCAGCAGTCTTATTGGGGGCTCTGGGGTCGGGGAGCTGTTTTTT. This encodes CASSLIGGSGVGELFF.